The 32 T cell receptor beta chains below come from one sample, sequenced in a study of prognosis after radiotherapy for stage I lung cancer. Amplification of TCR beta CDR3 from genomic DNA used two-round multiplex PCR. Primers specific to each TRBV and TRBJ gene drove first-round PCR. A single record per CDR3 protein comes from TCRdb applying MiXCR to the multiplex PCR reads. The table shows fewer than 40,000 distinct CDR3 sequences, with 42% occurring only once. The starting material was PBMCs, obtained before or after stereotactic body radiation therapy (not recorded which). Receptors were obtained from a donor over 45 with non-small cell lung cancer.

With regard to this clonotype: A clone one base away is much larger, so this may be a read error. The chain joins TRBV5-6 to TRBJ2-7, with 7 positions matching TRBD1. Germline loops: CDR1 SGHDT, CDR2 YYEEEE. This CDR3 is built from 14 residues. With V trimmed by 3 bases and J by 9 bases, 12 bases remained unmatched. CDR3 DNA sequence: TGTGCCAGCAGCTGTGGGACAGCCGAGGTGGGGCAGTACTTC. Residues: CASSCGTAEVGQYF.

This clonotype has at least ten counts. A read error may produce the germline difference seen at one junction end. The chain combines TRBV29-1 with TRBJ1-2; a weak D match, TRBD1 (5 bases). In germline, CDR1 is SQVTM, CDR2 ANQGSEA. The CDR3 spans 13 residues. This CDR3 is CSVGTNPGYGCTF. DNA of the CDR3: TGCAGCGTTGGGACAAACCCCGGGTATGGCTGCACCTTC.

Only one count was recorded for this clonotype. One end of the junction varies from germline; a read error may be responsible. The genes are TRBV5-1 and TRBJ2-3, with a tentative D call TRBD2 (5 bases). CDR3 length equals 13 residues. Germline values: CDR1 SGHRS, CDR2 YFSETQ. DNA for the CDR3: TGCGTCAGCATCCTGCCCGGGGAAGATACGCAGTATTTT. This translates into CVSILPGEDTQYF.

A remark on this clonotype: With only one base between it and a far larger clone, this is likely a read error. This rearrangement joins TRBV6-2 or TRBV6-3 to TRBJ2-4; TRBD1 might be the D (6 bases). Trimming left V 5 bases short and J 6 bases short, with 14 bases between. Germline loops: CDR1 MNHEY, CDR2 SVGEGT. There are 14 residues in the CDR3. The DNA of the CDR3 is TGTGCCAGCAGTGGGGACATGACCGTAAACATTCAGTACTTC. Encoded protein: CASSGDMTVNIQYF.

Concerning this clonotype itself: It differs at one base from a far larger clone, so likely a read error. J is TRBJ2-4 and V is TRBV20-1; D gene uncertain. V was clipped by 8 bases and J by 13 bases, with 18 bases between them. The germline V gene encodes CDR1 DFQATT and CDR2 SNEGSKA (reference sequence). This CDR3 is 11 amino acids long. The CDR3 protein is CSPFWADTQYF. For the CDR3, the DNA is TGCAGTCCGTTTTGGGCGGATACCCAGTACTTC.

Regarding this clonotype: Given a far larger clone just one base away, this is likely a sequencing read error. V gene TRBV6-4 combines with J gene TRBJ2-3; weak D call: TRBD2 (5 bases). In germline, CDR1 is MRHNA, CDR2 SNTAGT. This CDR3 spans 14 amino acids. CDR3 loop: CSSRRRGRTDTQYF. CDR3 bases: TGTTCCAGCAGACGCCGAGGGCGGACAGATACGCAGTATTTT.

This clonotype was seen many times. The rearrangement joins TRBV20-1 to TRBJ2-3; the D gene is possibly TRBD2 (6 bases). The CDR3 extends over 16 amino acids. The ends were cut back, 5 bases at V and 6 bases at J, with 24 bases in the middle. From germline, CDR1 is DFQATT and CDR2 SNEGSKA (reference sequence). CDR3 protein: CSAPKGTSAHYDTQYF. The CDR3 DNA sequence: TGCAGTGCTCCCAAAGGGACTTCAGCTCATTACGATACGCAGTATTTT.

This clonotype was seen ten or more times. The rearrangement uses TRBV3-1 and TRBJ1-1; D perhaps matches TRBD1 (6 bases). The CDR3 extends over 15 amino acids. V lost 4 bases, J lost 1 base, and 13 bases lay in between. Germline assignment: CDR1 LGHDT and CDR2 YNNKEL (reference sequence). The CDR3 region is CASSRSGTKNTEAFF. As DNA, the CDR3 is TGTGCCAGCAGCCGATCCGGGACAAAGAACACTGAAGCTTTCTTT. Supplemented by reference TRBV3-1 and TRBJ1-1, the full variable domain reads DTAVSQTPKYLVTQMGNDKSIKCEQNLGHDTMYWYKQDSKKFLKIMFSYNNKELIINETVPNRFSPKSPDKAHLNLHINSLELGDSAVYFCASSRSGTKNTEAFFGQGTRLTVV.

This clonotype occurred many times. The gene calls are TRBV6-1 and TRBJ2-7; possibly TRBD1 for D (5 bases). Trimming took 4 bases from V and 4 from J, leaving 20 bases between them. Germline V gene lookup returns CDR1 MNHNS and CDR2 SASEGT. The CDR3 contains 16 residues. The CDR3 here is CASSGSKSREGYEQYF. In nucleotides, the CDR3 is TGTGCCAGCAGTGGGAGTAAGTCCAGGGAAGGGTACGAGCAGTACTTC.

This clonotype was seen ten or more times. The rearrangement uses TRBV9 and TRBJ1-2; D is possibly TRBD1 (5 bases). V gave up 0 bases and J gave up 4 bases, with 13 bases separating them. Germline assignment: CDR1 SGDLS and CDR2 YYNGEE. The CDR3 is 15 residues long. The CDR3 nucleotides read TGTGCCAGCAGCGTAGATGGGGGGAGGACCTATGGCTACACCTTC. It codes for CASSVDGGRTYGYTF.

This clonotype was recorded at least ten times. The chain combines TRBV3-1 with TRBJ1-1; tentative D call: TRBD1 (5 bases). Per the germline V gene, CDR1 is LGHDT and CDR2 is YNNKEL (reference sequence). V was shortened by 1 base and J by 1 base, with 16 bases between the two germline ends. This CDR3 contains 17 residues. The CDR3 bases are TGTGCCAGCAGCCAAGGGTTCACGCAGGGTTCGAACACTGAAGCTTTCTTT. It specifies CASSQGFTQGSNTEAFF.

This chain's CDR3 is CSALAGDLSYEQYF. CDR3 sequence (DNA): TGCAGTGCCTTAGCGGGAGACCTTTCCTACGAGCAGTACTTC. The rearrangement joins TRBV20-1 to TRBJ2-7, with 9 nucleotides matching TRBD2. Germline V gene data show CDR1 as DFQATT and CDR2 as SNEGSKA (reference sequence). The CDR3 runs 14 residues. V gave up 6 bases and J gave up 1 base; unmatched junction bases: 7.

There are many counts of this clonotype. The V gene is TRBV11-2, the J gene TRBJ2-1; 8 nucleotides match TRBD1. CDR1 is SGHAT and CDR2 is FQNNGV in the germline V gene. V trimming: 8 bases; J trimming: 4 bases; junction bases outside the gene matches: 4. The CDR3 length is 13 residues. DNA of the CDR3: TGTGCCAGCCAGACAGGGGATTACAATGAGCAGTTCTTC. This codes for CASQTGDYNEQFF.

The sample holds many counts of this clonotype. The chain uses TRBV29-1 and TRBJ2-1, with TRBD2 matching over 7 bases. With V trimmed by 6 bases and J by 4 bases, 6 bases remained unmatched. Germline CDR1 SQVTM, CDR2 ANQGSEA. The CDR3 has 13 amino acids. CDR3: CSVEASGYNEQFF. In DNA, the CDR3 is TGCAGCGTAGAGGCTAGCGGTTACAATGAGCAGTTCTTC.

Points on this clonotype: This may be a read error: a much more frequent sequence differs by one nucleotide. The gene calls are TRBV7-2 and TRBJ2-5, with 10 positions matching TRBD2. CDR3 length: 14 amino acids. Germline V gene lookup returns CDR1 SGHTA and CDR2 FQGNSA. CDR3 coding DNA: TGTGCCAGCAGCCTAGCGGGGGTGGGGGAGACCCAGTACTTC. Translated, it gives CASSLAGVGETQYF.

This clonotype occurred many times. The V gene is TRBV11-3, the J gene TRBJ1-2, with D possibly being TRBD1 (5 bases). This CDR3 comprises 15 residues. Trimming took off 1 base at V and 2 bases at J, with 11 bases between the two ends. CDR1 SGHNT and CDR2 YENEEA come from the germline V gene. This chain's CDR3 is CASSLVQGRNYGYTF. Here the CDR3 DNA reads TGTGCCAGCAGCTTAGTTCAGGGCCGGAACTATGGCTACACCTTC.

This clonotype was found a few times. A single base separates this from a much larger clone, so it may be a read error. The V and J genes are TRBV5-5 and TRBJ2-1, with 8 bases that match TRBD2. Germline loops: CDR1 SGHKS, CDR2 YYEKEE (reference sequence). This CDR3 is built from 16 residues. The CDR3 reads CASSLATSGQYNEQLF. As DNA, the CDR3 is TGTGCCAGCAGCTTGGCAACTAGCGGACAATACAATGAGCAGCTCTTC.

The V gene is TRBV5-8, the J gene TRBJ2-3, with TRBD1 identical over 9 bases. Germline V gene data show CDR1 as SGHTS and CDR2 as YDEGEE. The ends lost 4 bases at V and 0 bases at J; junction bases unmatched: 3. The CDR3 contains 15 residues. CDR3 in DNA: TGTGCCAGCAGCACTGGGACAGGGAGCACAGATACGCAGTATTTT. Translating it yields CASSTGTGSTDTQYF.

The CDR3 sequence is CAISEQGASTGELFF. CDR3 bases: TGTGCCATTAGTGAACAGGGGGCGAGCACCGGGGAGCTGTTTTTT. V gene TRBV6-1 combines with J gene TRBJ2-2; TRBD1 matches 9 bases. Germline CDR1 reads MNHNS; CDR2 reads SASEGT. This CDR3 comprises 15 residues. V shed 10 bases and J 4 bases; nucleotides not matched to a gene: 10.

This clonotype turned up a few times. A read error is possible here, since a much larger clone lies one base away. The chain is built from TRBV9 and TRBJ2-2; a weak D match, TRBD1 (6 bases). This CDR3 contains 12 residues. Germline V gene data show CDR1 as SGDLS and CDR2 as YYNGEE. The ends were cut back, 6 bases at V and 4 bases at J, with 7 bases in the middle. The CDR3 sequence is CASNRVTGELFF. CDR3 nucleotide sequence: TGTGCCAGCAACAGGGTCACCGGGGAGCTGTTTTTT.

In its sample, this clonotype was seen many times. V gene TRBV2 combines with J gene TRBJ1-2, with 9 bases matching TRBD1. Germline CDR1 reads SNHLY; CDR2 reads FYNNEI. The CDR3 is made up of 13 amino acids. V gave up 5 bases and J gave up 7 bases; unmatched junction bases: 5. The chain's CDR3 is CASSLQGAVGYTF. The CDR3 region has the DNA TGTGCCAGCAGTTTACAGGGGGCGGTTGGCTACACCTTC.

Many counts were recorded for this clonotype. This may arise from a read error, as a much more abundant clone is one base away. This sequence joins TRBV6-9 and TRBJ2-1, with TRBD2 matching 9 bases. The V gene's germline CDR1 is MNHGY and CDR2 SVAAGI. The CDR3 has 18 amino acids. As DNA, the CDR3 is TGTGCCAGCGGTTACCCGACGACGGGACTAGCCTTCTACAATGAGCAGTTCTTC. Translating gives CASGYPTTGLAFYNEQFF.

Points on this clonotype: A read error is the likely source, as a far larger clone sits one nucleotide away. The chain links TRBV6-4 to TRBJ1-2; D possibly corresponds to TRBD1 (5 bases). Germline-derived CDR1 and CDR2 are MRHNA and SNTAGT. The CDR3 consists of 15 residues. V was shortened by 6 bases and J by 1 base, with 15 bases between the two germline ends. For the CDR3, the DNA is TGTGCCAGCAGCTCGGGTTACCAGGGTAACTATGGCTACACCTTC. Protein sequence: CASSSGYQGNYGYTF.

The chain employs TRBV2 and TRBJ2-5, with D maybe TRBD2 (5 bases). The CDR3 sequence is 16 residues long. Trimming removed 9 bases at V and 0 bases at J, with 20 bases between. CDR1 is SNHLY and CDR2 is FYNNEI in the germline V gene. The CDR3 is CASQRGFTPYQETQYF. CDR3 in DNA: TGTGCCAGTCAACGGGGATTTACCCCGTACCAAGAGACCCAGTACTTC.

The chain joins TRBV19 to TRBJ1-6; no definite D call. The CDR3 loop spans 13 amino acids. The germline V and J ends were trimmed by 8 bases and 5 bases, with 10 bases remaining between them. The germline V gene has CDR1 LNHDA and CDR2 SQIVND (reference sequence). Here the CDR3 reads CASRQVDNSPLHF. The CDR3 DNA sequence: TGTGCCAGTCGGCAGGTGGATAATTCACCCCTCCACTTT.

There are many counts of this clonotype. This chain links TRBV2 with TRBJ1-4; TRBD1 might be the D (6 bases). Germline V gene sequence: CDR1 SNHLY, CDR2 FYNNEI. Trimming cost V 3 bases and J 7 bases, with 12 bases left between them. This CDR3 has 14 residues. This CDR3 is CASSDQGGVEKLFF. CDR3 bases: TGTGCCAGCAGTGATCAAGGGGGAGTTGAAAAACTGTTTTTT.

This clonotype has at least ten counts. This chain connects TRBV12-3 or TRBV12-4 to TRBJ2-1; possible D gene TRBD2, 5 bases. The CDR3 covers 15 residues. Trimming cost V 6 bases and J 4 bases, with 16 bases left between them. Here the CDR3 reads CASSPLDQVYNEQFF. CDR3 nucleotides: TGTGCCAGCAGCCCACTAGACCAGGTTTACAATGAGCAGTTCTTC.

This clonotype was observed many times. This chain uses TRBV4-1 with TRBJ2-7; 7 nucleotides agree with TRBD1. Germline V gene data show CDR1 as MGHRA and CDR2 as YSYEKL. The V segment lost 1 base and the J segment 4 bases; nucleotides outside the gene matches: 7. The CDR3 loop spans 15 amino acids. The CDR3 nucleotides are TGCGCCAGCAGCCAAGCCCCCGGGACAGCGTACGAGCAGTACTTC. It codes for CASSQAPGTAYEQYF.

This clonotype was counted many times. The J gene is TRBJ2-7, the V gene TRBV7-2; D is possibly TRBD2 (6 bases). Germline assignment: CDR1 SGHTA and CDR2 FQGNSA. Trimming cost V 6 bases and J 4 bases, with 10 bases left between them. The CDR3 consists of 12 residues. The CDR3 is CASSRTTYEQYF. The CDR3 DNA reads TGTGCCAGCAGTCGGACTACTTACGAGCAGTACTTC.

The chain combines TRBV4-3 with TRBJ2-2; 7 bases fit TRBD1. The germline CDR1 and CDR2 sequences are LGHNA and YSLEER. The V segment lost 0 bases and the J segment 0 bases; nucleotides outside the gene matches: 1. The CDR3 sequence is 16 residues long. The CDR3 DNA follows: TGCGCCAGCAGCCAAGACGGGACAGCGAACACCGGGGAGCTGTTTTTT. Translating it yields CASSQDGTANTGELFF.

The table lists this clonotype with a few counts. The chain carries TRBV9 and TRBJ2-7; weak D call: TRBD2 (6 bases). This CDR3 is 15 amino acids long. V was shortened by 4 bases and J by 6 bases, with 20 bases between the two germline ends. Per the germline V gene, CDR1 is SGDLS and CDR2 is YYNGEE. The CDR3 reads CASSPRQRAMGEQYF. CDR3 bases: TGTGCCAGCAGCCCCCGTCAGCGGGCGATGGGCGAGCAGTACTTC.

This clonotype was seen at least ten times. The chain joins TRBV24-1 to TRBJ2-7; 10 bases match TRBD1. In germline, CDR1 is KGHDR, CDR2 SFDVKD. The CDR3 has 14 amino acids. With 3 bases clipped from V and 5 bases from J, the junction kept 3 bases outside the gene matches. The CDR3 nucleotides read TGTGCCACCAGTGATGGACAGGGGGGCCACGAGCAGTACTTC. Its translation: CATSDGQGGHEQYF.